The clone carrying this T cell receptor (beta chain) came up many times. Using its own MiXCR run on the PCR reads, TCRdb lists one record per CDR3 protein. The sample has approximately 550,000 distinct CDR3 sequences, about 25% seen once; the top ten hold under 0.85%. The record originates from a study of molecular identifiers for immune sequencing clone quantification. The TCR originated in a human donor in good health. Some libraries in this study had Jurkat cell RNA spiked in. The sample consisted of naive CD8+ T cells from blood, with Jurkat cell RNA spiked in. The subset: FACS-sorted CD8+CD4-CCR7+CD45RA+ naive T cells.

The CDR3 nucleotides are TGTGCCAGCAGTGAAGGGGTAGCGGGAGGCCCTAGCACAGATACGCAGTATTTT. Encoded protein: CASSEGVAGGPSTDTQYF. The chain has TRBV2 and TRBJ2-3; 10 nucleotides align to TRBD2. CDR1 is SNHLY and CDR2 is FYNNEI in the germline V gene. V gave up 1 base and J gave up 0 bases; unmatched junction bases: 7. The CDR3 consists of 18 residues.